The 29 T cell receptor beta chains given below trace back to one sample, sequenced in a study of identical twins. One entry per CDR3 protein results from TCRdb running MiXCR on the 5' RACE reads. Counted here are about 700,000 distinct CDR3 sequences, 5.5% to 6.5% occurring once; the ten biggest clones make up 1.5% to 2%. Input material: naive T cells sorted from blood. All receptors derive from a man younger than 35 in good health.

Ten or more counts support this clonotype. The chain couples TRBV5-6 to TRBJ1-1, with 7 bases matching TRBD1. The CDR3 spans 12 residues. Germline values: CDR1 SGHDT, CDR2 YYEEEE. V lost 4 bases and J lost 7; bases outside the gene matches: 4. CDR3: CASSPGQLEAFF. The CDR3 DNA reads as TGTGCCAGCAGCCCGGGACAGCTTGAAGCTTTCTTT.

This clonotype showed up many times. This chain links TRBV29-1 with TRBJ2-5; TRBD1 matches at 8 bases. Germline-derived CDR1 and CDR2 are SQVTM and ANQGSEA. The CDR3 has 13 residues. The chain's CDR3 is CGVRQGPQETQYF. The CDR3, as DNA: TGCGGAGTTCGACAGGGGCCTCAAGAGACCCAGTACTTC.

The chain recombines TRBV12-3 or TRBV12-4 with TRBJ2-5, with D perhaps matching TRBD1 or TRBD2 (6 bases each). This CDR3 spans 15 amino acids. Trimming took off 3 bases at V and 5 bases at J, with 16 bases between the two ends. Here the CDR3 reads CASSFGGLLRETQYF. The CDR3 DNA reads TGTGCCAGCAGTTTTGGGGGGCTACTCAGGGAGACCCAGTACTTC.

This clonotype was counted at least ten times. The chain combines TRBV15 with TRBJ2-3, with 7 nucleotides matching TRBD2. CDR1 and CDR2 from the germline V gene are LNHNV and YYDKDF (reference sequence). The V gene end was trimmed by 0 bases and the J gene end by 5 bases; junction bases not matched to a gene: 11. The CDR3 runs to 17 residues. CDR3 nucleotide sequence: TGTGCCACCAGCAGAGAAAAACTAGCGTCCAACCAAGATACGCAGTATTTT. Translation: CATSREKLASNQDTQYF.

The J gene is TRBJ1-5, the V gene TRBV6-1, with unresolved D. The V and J ends lost 4 bases and 2 bases respectively, with 15 bases between them. The CDR3 contains 16 residues. In germline, CDR1 is MNHNS, CDR2 SASEGT. CDR3 sequence (DNA): TGTGCCAGCAGTGTGGCCGCGGGGATTGGCAATCAGCCCCAGCATTTT. It specifies CASSVAAGIGNQPQHF.

This clonotype occurred many times. The CDR3 region has the DNA TGTGCCTGGAGTGTCGGGAGGAATGAGCAGTTCTTC. Translating it yields CAWSVGRNEQFF. The chain links TRBV30 to TRBJ2-1; 7 bases are a match to TRBD2. CDR3 size: 12 residues. With V trimmed by 0 bases and J by 7 bases, 0 bases remained unmatched. Germline V gene sequence: CDR1 GTSNPN, CDR2 SVGIG (reference sequence).

CDR3 bases: TGTGCCAGTGGACCCGACAGGGTAAGGATGAACACTGAAGCTTTCTTT. Residues: CASGPDRVRMNTEAFF. This rearrangement joins TRBV19 to TRBJ1-1; 7 bases are a match to TRBD1. V was pared by 8 bases and J by 0 bases, with 12 bases of the junction left unmatched. The V gene's germline CDR1 is LNHDA and CDR2 SQIVND (reference sequence). The CDR3 consists of 16 residues.

This clonotype was counted ten times or more. The genes are TRBV5-1 and TRBJ1-1; D might be TRBD1 (6 bases). The germline CDR1 and CDR2 sequences are SGHRS and YFSETQ. The CDR3 runs to 14 residues. Trimming left V 2 bases short and J 1 base short, with 9 bases between. The CDR3 nucleotides read TGCGCCAGCAGCTTATCAGGGGCGAACACTGAAGCTTTCTTT. Its translation: CASSLSGANTEAFF.

There are a few counts of this clonotype. The chain links TRBV6-2 or TRBV6-3 to TRBJ2-7; 10 bases map to TRBD2. After removal of 8 bases from V and 3 bases from J, the junction contained 10 bases not matched to a gene. CDR1 and CDR2 (germline): MNHEY, SVGEGT. The CDR3 extends over 15 amino acids. In nucleotides, the CDR3 is TGTGCCAGCCTTCCTCGACTAGCGGGCGACTACGAGCAGTACTTC. It is translated as CASLPRLAGDYEQYF.

This clonotype was counted a few times. The rearrangement uses TRBV7-9 and TRBJ2-1; 10 positions agree with TRBD2. Trimming at V came to 4 bases and at J to 6 bases, leaving 3 bases not matched to a gene. Germline CDR1 reads SEHNR; CDR2 reads FQNEAQ (reference sequence). This CDR3 has 14 amino acids. CDR3 region: CASSSLAGRNEQFF. CDR3 nucleotides: TGTGCCAGCAGCTCACTAGCGGGACGCAATGAGCAGTTCTTC.

This clonotype was observed many times. The chain has TRBV9 and TRBJ2-2; D is undetermined. Germline V gene data show CDR1 as SGDLS and CDR2 as YYNGEE. This CDR3 spans 14 amino acids. The V and J ends lost 4 bases and 0 bases respectively, with 7 bases between them. CDR3 DNA sequence: TGTGCCAGCAGCATCTGGTCGAACACCGGGGAGCTGTTTTTT. Protein sequence: CASSIWSNTGELFF.

The chain employs TRBV7-9 and TRBJ2-3; no definite D call. V lost 1 base to trimming and J lost 2 bases, with 10 bases between them. Germline-derived CDR1 and CDR2 are SEHNR and FQNEAQ (reference sequence). This CDR3 is built from 15 residues. The CDR3 DNA reads TGTGCCAGCAGCTTAGGTGTCTTAATCACAGATACGCAGTATTTT. It translates to CASSLGVLITDTQYF.

This clonotype was detected many times. J is TRBJ2-1 and V is TRBV6-5, with D uncertain. CDR3 length equals 13 residues. The V gene's germline CDR1 is MNHEY and CDR2 SVGAGI. Trimming stripped 0 bases from V and 14 bases from J, with 14 bases between. The CDR3 region is CASSYSSSLGEFF. The CDR3 DNA is TGTGCCAGCAGTTACTCGAGCTCTTTGGGTGAGTTCTTC.

The chain has TRBV7-6 and TRBJ2-1, with no clear D. With 5 bases removed from V and 0 bases from J, the gap between germline ends came to 14 bases. Germline-derived CDR1 and CDR2 are SGHVS and FNYEAQ. This CDR3 comprises 16 residues. The CDR3 sequence: CASSHFVGDSYNEQFF. DNA for the CDR3: TGTGCCAGCAGCCATTTTGTTGGGGACTCCTACAATGAGCAGTTCTTC. The full variable domain, completed using reference TRBV7-6 and TRBJ2-1, is GAGVSQSPRYKVTKRGQDVALRCDPISGHVSLYWYRQALGQGPEFLTYFNYEAQQDKSGLPNDRFSAERPEGSISTLTIQRTEQRDSAMYRCASSHFVGDSYNEQFFGPGTRLTVL.

This chain connects TRBV4-3 to TRBJ1-2; no clear D. This CDR3 comprises 12 residues. Germline assignment: CDR1 LGHNA and CDR2 YSLEER. V was cut by 3 bases and J by 8 bases, with 10 bases left in between. CDR3 DNA: TGCGCCAGCAGCCACCCGGGAGGGGGCTACACCTTC. Translating gives CASSHPGGGYTF.

V is TRBV6-4 and J is TRBJ2-3; D is uncertain. CDR3 length: 13 residues. From germline, CDR1 is MRHNA and CDR2 SNTAGT. Trimming left V 6 bases short and J 2 bases short, with 9 bases between. CDR3: CASSRVDTDTQYF. For the CDR3, the DNA is TGTGCCAGCAGCCGGGTGGACACAGATACGCAGTATTTT.

This clonotype was seen only a few times. This chain connects TRBV2 to TRBJ2-1; TRBD2 matches 13 bases. Looked up from germline, CDR1 is SNHLY and CDR2 is FYNNEI. The CDR3 has 15 residues. Trimming removed 6 bases from V and 6 bases from J; junction bases left unmatched: 5. The CDR3 sequence: CASRELAGGPNEQFF. The DNA for the CDR3 is TGTGCCAGCAGGGAACTAGCGGGAGGGCCCAATGAGCAGTTCTTC.

This clonotype was detected many times. The V gene is TRBV11-1, the J gene TRBJ2-1; a possible D gene is TRBD2 (5 bases). The CDR3 is 19 residues long. Germline CDR1 SGHAT, CDR2 FQDESV (reference sequence). V lost 1 base and J 1 base, leaving 20 bases between the germline ends. CDR3 region: CASSLGYRSGPDSYNEQFF. CDR3 sequence (DNA): TGTGCCAGCAGCTTAGGTTATCGAAGCGGACCCGATTCCTACAATGAGCAGTTCTTC.

In this sample, this clonotype turned up a few times. The chain links TRBV12-3 or TRBV12-4 to TRBJ2-5, with 10 bases that match TRBD1. The CDR3 extends over 17 amino acids. Losses at the gene ends were 3 bases for V and 2 bases for J; bases not matched to a gene: 9. CDR3 nucleotide sequence: TGTGCCAGCAGTTTCGAGACAGGGGGCGAAATTCAAGAGACCCAGTACTTC. It translates to CASSFETGGEIQETQYF.

For this clonotype: Given a much more abundant clone one base away, this may be a read error. This rearrangement joins TRBV10-3 to TRBJ2-1; 7 bases are a match to TRBD2. Germline V CDR1 and CDR2: ENHRY, SYGVKD. The CDR3 extends over 12 amino acids. V lost 6 bases to trimming and J lost 16 bases; unmatched junction nucleotides: 12. The CDR3 region is CAIREGMGGPFF. CDR3 DNA sequence: TGTGCCATCAGAGAAGGGATGGGAGGGCCTTTCTTC.

This clonotype has ten or more counts. V usage is TRBV4-1 and J usage is TRBJ2-1; TRBD1 is a possible D gene (5 bases). From germline, CDR1 is MGHRA and CDR2 YSYEKL. The CDR3 loop spans 15 amino acids. The germline V and J ends were trimmed by 0 bases and 6 bases, with 12 bases remaining between them. The DNA for the CDR3 is TGCGCCAGCAGCCAAGATCCAAGCAGGGTCAATGAGCAGTTCTTC. Amino acids: CASSQDPSRVNEQFF.

This clonotype was seen many times. The chain is built from TRBV5-4 and TRBJ2-5, with TRBD2 matching over 7 bases. Trimming took 6 bases from V and 3 from J; bases not matched to a gene: 11. There are 15 residues in the CDR3. Germline values: CDR1 SGHNT, CDR2 YYREEE (reference sequence). Here the CDR3 reads CASNLGGSVKETQYF. CDR3 DNA: TGTGCCAGCAATCTAGGCGGGAGTGTAAAAGAGACCCAGTACTTC. Full variable domain (remainder filled in from reference TRBV5-4 and TRBJ2-5): ETGVTQSPTHLIKTRGQQVTLRCSSQSGHNTVSWYQQALGQGPQFIFQYYREEENGRGNFPPRFSGLQFPNYSSELNVNALELDDSALYLCASNLGGSVKETQYFGPGTRLLVL.

This clonotype has ten or more counts. For the CDR3, the DNA is TGTGCCAGCAGTTTCGGGAGCCGGCAGGGAGAGACCCAGTACTTC. Translated, it gives CASSFGSRQGETQYF. The chain has TRBV28 and TRBJ2-5; tentative D call: TRBD2 (6 bases). The CDR3 runs to 15 residues. CDR1 MDHEN and CDR2 SYDVKM come from the germline V gene. V lost 3 bases, J lost 4 bases, and 15 bases lay in between. The full variable domain, completed using reference TRBV28 and TRBJ2-5, is DVKVTQSSRYLVKRTGEKVFLECVQDMDHENMFWYRQDPGLGLRLIYFSYDVKMKEKGDIPEGYSVSREKKERFSLILESASTNQTSMYLCASSFGSRQGETQYFGPGTRLLVL.

The chain couples TRBV20-1 to TRBJ2-3, with TRBD2 matching over 7 bases. Germline V gene data show CDR1 as DFQATT and CDR2 as SNEGSKA (reference sequence). V shed 0 bases, J shed 4 bases, and the junction held 4 bases outside the gene matches. This CDR3 region has 14 residues. CDR3 residues: CSARDAGAADTQYF. CDR3 DNA sequence: TGCAGTGCTAGAGATGCGGGAGCGGCAGATACGCAGTATTTT.

Details on this clonotype: This clone may be a read error of a much larger clone one base away. The V gene is TRBV11-2, the J gene TRBJ2-1, with 9 bases that match TRBD2. There are 18 residues in the CDR3. After removal of 4 bases from V and 4 bases from J, the junction contained 14 bases not matched to a gene. Germline CDR1 and CDR2: SGHAT and FQNNGV. The CDR3 bases are TGTGCCAGCAGCTCGAGACCTGCGACTAGCGGAAAATACAATGAGCAGTTCTTC. This sequence encodes CASSSRPATSGKYNEQFF.

This clonotype was counted many times. This rearrangement joins TRBV4-3 to TRBJ2-1, with D perhaps TRBD1 (7 bases). The length of the CDR3 is 16 residues. Looked up from germline, CDR1 is LGHNA and CDR2 is YSLEER. V was cut by 0 bases and J by 1 base, with 10 bases left in between. In DNA, the CDR3 is TGCGCCAGCAGCCAAGAAGCAGGGGGGTCCTACAATGAGCAGTTCTTC. It is translated as CASSQEAGGSYNEQFF.

This clonotype was observed many times. The J gene is TRBJ2-1, the V gene TRBV15; 9 bases fit TRBD1. Germline assignment: CDR1 LNHNV and CDR2 YYDKDF (reference sequence). V lost 1 base to trimming and J lost 5 bases; unmatched junction nucleotides: 9. The CDR3 is made up of 17 amino acids. In DNA form, the CDR3 reads TGTGCCACCAGCAGAGTCCCGGGGACAGGGAGACACAATGAGCAGTTCTTC. This codes for CATSRVPGTGRHNEQFF.

This clonotype was seen many times. V is TRBV24-1 and J is TRBJ2-1; D gene unclear. The CDR3 sequence is 17 residues long. The germline gives CDR1 KGHDR, CDR2 SFDVKD. V lost 4 bases, J lost 0 bases, and 15 bases lay in between. DNA for the CDR3: TGTGCCACCAGTGAGTGGCCCTTGGAAAGCTCCTACAATGAGCAGTTCTTC. Translating gives CATSEWPLESSYNEQFF.

This rearrangement joins TRBV5-1 to TRBJ1-2; no definite D call. This CDR3 comprises 14 residues. The V and J ends lost 2 bases and 8 bases respectively, with 16 bases between them. The V gene's germline CDR1 is SGHRS and CDR2 YFSETQ. The CDR3 DNA is TGCGCCAGCAGCTTCAACCCTACGGGAGACGGCTACACCTTC. This translates into CASSFNPTGDGYTF.